This TCR beta chain emerged from a study of T-cell memory formation after mild COVID-19. Turning to the study itself: Clusters were largely donor specific.

A note on this clonotype: The target antigen is unknown.

The study's findings and limits: Of the contracting clones, CD4+ ones lay mainly in CM and EM, and CD8+ ones in EMRA. Researchers found some responding clones in pre-infection memory, a sign that cross-reactive memory joined.

MiXCR, run by TCRdb on the 5' RACE reads, gives a single entry per CDR3 protein. Counted here are under 300,000 distinct CDR3 sequences, approximately 10% occurring once; the ten biggest clones make up roughly 21%. The V gene lost 8 bases and the J gene lost 3 bases, with 14 bases spanning the gap. Looked up from germline, CDR1 is MNHEY and CDR2 is SVGEGT. This CDR3 is built from 13 residues. V is TRBV6-2 or TRBV6-3 and J is TRBJ2-7; D not certain. Sequenced material: PBMCs or a T cell subset sorted from them (not recorded which). The receptor's source is a man younger than 35 who had mild COVID-19 (a few samples of this study predate the infection). Cell type and time point are not known. The CDR3 DNA reads TGTGCCAGCGCTCCAGCGATTGTCTACGAGCAGTACTTC. Translated: CASAPAIVYEQYF.